Listed here is a single TCR beta chain. Its antigen remains unidentified. A much more abundant neighbour one base away suggests this may be a read error. Trimming pared 0 bases from V and 11 bases from J, leaving 17 bases between. The CDR3 length is 15 residues. Germline loops: CDR1 MGHDK, CDR2 SYGVNS. The data are from a study of regulatory T cells in long-lasting Graves disease. Looking at the study overall: Persistent Graves' disease required over 5 years of antithyroid drugs and positive TSH receptor antibodies. Study results and caveats: Because few samples were included, accuracy may have been lower.

Time point described: persistent/refractory GD, antithyroid drugs over 5 years with positive TRAb. TCR sequences were obtained from RNA taken from PBMCs. Researchers made TCR beta libraries by using iRepertoire HTBI primers and running Arm-PCR on CDR3 regions. In TCRdb, the multiplex PCR reads were re-called with MiXCR into one record per CDR3 protein. The sample contains under 450,000 distinct CDR3 sequences, roughly 24% of which appear only once. Sequenced here: peripheral blood mononuclear cells (PBMCs), sampled when the disease was refractory, from a patient treated with antithyroid drugs. This clonotype was obtained from a woman between 40 and 55 years old with Graves disease. J is TRBJ1-5 and V is TRBV25-1; maybe TRBD1 (5 bases). The DNA of the CDR3 is TGTGCCAGCAGTGAATATAGGAGCAGGGTAGAGACCCAGCATTTT. The encoded protein is CASSEYRSRVETQHF. The entire variable domain, with the rest obtained from reference TRBV25-1 and TRBJ1-5, is as follows: EADIYQTPRYLVIGTGKKITLECSQTMGHDKMYWYQQDPGMELHLIHYSYGVNSTEKGDLSSESTVSRIRTEHFPLTLESARPSHTSQYLCASSEYRSRVETQHFGDGTRLSIL.